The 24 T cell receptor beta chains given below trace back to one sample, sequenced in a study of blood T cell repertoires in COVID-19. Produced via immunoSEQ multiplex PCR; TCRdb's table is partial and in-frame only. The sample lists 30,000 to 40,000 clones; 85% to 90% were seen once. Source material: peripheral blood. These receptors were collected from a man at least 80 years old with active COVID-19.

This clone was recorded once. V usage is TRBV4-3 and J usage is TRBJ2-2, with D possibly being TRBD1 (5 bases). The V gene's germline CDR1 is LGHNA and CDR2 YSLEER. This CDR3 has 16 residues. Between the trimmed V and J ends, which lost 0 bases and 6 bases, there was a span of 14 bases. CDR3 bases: TGCGCCAGCAGCCAAGATCTCAGGGAACGGGCCGGGGAGCTGTTTTTT. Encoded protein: CASSQDLRERAGELFF.

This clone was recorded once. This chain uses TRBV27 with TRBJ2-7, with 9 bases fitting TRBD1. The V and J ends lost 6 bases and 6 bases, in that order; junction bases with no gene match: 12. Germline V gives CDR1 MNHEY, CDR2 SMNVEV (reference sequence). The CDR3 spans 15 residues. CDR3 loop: CASRRTGTGLSEQYF. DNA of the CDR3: TGTGCCAGCAGAAGAACCGGGACAGGGCTCTCCGAGCAGTACTTC.

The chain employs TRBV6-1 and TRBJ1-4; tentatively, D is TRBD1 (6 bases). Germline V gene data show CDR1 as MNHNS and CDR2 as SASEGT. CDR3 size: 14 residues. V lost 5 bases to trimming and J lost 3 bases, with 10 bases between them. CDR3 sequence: CASSYDRSNEKLFF. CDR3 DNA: TGTGCCAGCAGTTATGACAGGTCTAATGAAAAACTGTTTTTT.

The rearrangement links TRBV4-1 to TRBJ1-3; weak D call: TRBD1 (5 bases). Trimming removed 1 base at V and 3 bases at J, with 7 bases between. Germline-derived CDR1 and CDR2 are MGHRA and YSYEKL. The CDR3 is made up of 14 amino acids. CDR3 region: CASSQAGNGNTIYF. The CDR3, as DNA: TGCGCCAGCAGCCAAGCAGGGAATGGAAACACCATATATTTT.

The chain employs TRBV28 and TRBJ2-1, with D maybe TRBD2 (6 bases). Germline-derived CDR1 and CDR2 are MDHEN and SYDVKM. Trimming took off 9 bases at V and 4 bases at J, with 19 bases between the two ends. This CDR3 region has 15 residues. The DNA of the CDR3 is TGTGCCAGTCGGACTGGCGGGAAGGAGTACAATGAGCAGTTCTTC. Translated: CASRTGGKEYNEQFF.

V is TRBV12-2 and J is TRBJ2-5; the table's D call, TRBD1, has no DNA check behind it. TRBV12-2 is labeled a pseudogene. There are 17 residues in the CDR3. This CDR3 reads CASRLIRQRDSKETQYF. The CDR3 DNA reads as TGTGCAAGTCGCTTAATACGCCAGAGGGACAGCAAGGAGACCCAGTACTTC.

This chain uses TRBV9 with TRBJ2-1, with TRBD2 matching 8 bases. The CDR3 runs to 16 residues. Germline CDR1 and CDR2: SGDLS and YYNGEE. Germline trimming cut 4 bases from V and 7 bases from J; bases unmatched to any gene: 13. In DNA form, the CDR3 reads TGTGCCAGCAGCCCCGACCTTGCGGGAGGTTGGAATGAGCAGTTCTTC. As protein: CASSPDLAGGWNEQFF.

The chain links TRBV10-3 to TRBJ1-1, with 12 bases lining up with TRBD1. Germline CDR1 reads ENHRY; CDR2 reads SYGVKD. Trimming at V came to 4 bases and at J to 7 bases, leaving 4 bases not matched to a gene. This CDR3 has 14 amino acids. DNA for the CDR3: TGTGCCATCAGTGTAGGGACAGGGGGCGGTGAAGCTTTCTTT. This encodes CAISVGTGGGEAFF.

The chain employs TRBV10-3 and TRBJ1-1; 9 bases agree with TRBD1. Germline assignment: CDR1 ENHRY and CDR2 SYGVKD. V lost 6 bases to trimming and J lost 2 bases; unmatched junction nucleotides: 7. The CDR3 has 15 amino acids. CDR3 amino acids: CAIRSGTGINTEAFF. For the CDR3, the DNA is TGTGCCATCAGATCCGGGACAGGGATCAACACTGAAGCTTTCTTT.

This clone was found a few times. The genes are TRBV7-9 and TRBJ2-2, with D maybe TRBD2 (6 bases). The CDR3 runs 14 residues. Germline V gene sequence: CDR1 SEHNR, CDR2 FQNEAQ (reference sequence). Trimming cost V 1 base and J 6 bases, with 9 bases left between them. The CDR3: CASSLDGGSGELFF. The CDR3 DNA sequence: TGTGCCAGCAGCTTAGACGGAGGGTCCGGGGAGCTGTTTTTT.

The CDR3 here is CASSKRDSFNTGELFF. In DNA, the CDR3 is TGTGCCAGCAGTAAACGAGACTCCTTTAACACCGGGGAGCTGTTTTTT. The V call is TRBV6-6, the J call TRBJ2-2; D is undetermined. Germline loops: CDR1 MNHNY, CDR2 SVGAGI (reference sequence). The V and J ends lost 5 bases and 2 bases respectively, with 15 bases between them. This CDR3 is built from 16 residues.

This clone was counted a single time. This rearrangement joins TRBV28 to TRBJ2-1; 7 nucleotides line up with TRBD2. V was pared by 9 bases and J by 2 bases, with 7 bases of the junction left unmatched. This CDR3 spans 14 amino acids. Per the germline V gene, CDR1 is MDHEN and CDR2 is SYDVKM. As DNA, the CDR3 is TGTGCCAGTCACTTCGGGACTACCTACAATGAGCAGTTCTTC. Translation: CASHFGTTYNEQFF. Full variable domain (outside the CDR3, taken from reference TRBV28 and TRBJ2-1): DVKVTQSSRYLVKRTGEKVFLECVQDMDHENMFWYRQDPGLGLRLIYFSYDVKMKEKGDIPEGYSVSREKKERFSLILESASTNQTSMYLCASHFGTTYNEQFFGPGTRLTVL.

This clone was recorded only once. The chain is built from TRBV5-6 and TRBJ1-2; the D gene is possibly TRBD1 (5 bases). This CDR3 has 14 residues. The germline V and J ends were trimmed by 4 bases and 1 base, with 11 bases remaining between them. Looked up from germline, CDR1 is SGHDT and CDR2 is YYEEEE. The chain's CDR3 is CASSPLGGNYGYTF. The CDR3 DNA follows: TGTGCCAGCAGCCCTCTGGGGGGTAACTATGGCTACACCTTC.

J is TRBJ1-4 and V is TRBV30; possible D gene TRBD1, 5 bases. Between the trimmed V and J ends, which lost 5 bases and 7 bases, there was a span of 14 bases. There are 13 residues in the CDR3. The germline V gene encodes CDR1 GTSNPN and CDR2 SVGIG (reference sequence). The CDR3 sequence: CAWGTQSSEKLFF. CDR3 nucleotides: TGTGCCTGGGGGACTCAGAGTAGTGAAAAACTGTTTTTT.

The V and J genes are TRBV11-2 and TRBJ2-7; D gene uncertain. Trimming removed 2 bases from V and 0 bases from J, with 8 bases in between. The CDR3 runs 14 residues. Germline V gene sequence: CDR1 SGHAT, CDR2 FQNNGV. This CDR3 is CASSLTRSSYEQYF. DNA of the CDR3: TGTGCCAGCAGCTTAACTCGGAGCTCCTACGAGCAGTACTTC.

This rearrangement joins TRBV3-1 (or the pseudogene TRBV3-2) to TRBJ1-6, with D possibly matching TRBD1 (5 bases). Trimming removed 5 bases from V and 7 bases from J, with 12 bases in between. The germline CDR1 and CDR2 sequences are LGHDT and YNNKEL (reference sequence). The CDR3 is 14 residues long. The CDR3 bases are TGTGCCAGCAGCAGGTTCGGGGGAAATTCACCCCTCCACTTT. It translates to CASSRFGGNSPLHF.

The CDR3 DNA sequence: TGTGCCATCAGTGGCGTGGGGGGCAATGAGCAGTTCTTC. It translates to CAISGVGGNEQFF. The chain employs TRBV10-3 and TRBJ2-1; tentatively, D is TRBD2 (6 bases). CDR1 is ENHRY, CDR2 SYGVKD, per germline. The CDR3 extends over 13 amino acids. V was shortened by 4 bases and J by 6 bases, with 10 bases between the two germline ends.

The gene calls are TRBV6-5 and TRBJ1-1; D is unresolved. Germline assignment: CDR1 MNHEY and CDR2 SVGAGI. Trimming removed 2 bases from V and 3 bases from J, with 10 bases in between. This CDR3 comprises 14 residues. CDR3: CASSYTRGDTEAFF. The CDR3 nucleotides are TGTGCCAGCAGTTACACTCGCGGAGACACTGAAGCTTTCTTT.

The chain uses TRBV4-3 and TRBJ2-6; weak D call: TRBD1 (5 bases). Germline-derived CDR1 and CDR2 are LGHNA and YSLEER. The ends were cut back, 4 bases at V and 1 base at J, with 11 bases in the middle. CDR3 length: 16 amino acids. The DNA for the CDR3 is TGCGCCAGCAGCCGAGTCTCAGGGTCTGGGGCCAACGTCCTGACTTTC. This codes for CASSRVSGSGANVLTF.

CDR3 amino acids: CASSHAETQYF. The CDR3 DNA follows: TGTGCCAGCAGCCACGCGGAGACCCAGTACTTC. The rearrangement uses TRBV6-5 and TRBJ2-5; D uncertain. V was clipped by 6 bases and J by 5 bases, with 7 bases between them. The CDR3 loop spans 11 amino acids. In germline, CDR1 is MNHEY, CDR2 SVGAGI.

The CDR3 DNA is TGTGCCAGCAGCTTAGACAGGGGGTTCTTTTACTCTGGGGCCAACGTCCTGACTTTC. The encoded protein is CASSLDRGFFYSGANVLTF. The chain carries TRBV5-6 and TRBJ2-6; 9 bases are shared with TRBD1. This CDR3 region has 19 residues. Germline V gives CDR1 SGHDT, CDR2 YYEEEE. V lost 2 bases to trimming and J lost 0 bases; unmatched junction nucleotides: 9.

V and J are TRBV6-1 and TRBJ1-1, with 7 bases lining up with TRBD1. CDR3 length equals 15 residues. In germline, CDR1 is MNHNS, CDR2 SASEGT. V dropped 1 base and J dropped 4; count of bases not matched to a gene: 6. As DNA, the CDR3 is TGTGCCAGCAGTGAAGATAGCAGGGGGGCCACTGAAGCTTTCTTT. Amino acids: CASSEDSRGATEAFF.

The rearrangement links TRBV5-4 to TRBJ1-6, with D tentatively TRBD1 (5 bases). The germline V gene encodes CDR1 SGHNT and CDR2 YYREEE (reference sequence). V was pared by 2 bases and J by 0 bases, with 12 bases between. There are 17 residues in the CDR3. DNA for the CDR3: TGTGCCAGCAGCTTTGAGACAGCGAGCTCCTATAATTCACCCCTCCACTTT. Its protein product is CASSFETASSYNSPLHF.

The DNA of the CDR3 is TGCAGTGAATCTCACAGGGATGGCTACACCTTC. Residues: CSESHRDGYTF. This chain joins TRBV20-1 and TRBJ1-2; maybe TRBD1 (6 bases). CDR3 size: 11 residues. The V end was cut by 7 bases, the J end by 6 bases, with 12 bases between. Germline V gives CDR1 DFQATT, CDR2 SNEGSKA (reference sequence).